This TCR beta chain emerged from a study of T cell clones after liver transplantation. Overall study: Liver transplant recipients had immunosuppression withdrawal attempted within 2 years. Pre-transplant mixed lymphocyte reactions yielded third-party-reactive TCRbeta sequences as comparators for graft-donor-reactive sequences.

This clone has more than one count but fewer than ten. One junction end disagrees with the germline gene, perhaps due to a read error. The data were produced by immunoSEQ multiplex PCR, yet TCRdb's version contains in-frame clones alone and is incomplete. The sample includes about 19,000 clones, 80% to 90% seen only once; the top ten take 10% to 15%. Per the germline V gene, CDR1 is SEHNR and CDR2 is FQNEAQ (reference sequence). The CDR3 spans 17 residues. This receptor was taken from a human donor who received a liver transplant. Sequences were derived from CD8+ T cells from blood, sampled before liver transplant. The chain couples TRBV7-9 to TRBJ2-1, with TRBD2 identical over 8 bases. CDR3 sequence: CASSHIARAGARDEQFF. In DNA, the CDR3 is TGCGCCAGCAGCCACATTGCCAGAGCGGGAGCTAGAGATGAGCAGTTCTTC. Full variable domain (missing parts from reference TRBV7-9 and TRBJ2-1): DTGVSQNPRHKITKRGQNVTFRCDPISEHNRLYWYRQTLGQGPEFLTYFQNEAQLEKSRLLSDRFSAERPKGSFSTLEIQRTEQGDSAMYLCASSHIARAGARDEQFFGPGTRLTVL.